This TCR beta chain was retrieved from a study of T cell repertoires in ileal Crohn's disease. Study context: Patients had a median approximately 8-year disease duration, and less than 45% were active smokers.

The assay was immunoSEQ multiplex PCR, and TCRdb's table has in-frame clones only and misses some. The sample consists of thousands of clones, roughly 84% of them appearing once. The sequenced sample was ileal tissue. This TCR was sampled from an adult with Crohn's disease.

CDR3 residues: CASSVGAGIQYF. CDR3 in DNA: TGTGCCAGCAGCGTAGGGGCCGGGATCCAGTACTTC. The V call is TRBV9, the J call TRBJ2-7; TRBD2 is a possible D gene (5 bases). The germline CDR1 and CDR2 sequences are SGDLS and YYNGEE. This CDR3 has 12 amino acids. V lost 0 bases and J lost 10, with 11 bases in between.